This T cell receptor beta chain was identified during a study of T cells in Graves' hyperthyroidism and ophthalmopathy. The study based diagnoses on clinical symptoms, serum thyroxine and TRAb, thyroid ultrasound and orbital computed tomography. Isolation of PBMCs was performed on about 10 ml fresh peripheral blood. Study-wide results and limits: Model-based prediction identified ophthalmopathy a median 6.5 months prior to its onset.

This clonotype was recorded at least ten times. No antigen is known for it. This CDR3 comprises 14 residues. CDR1 is SQVTM, CDR2 ANQGSEA, per germline. The ends lost 7 bases at V and 7 bases at J; junction bases unmatched: 10. TCR beta CDR3 region amplification was performed from RNA transcripts. The TCR CDR3 first-round RT-PCR relied on the HTBI primer set. One entry per CDR3 protein, called by TCRdb with MiXCR from the multiplex PCR reads. The table has about 59,000 distinct CDR3 sequences, 53% seen once; the top ten hold roughly 3.3%. V and J are TRBV29-1 and TRBJ2-1; 10 nucleotides line up with TRBD2. The source of this sequence is a woman aged 60-75 years with Graves' ophthalmopathy. The source material was blood. The CDR3 region is CSAPGLALLNEQFF. The CDR3 DNA is TGCAGCGCGCCGGGACTAGCGCTGTTGAATGAGCAGTTCTTC.